This T cell receptor (beta chain) was captured by sequencing in a study of blood T cells in healthy people across ages. This clonotype was seen a few times. Each donor had approximately 10 milliliters of peripheral blood drawn. Primers used in a second PCR of about 7 to 12 cycles were a sample-barcoded 5' primer and a J-beta primer mix. From the 5' RACE reads, TCRdb called clonotypes with MiXCR, one entry per CDR3 protein. The repertoire holds over 1,200,000 distinct CDR3 sequences, with roughly 60% as singletons. This CDR3 is built from 13 residues. The germline CDR1 and CDR2 sequences are SNHLY and FYNNEI. J lost 2 bases, V lost 11 bases, and 7 bases had no gene match.

The sequenced sample was blood. The chain employs TRBV2 and TRBJ2-7; 9 bases line up with TRBD1. This sequence originates from a man aged 18 to 29 in good health. The CDR3 DNA sequence: TGTGCCGGGCATAGACAGGGGGCCTACGAGCAGTACTTC. Translating gives CAGHRQGAYEQYF.